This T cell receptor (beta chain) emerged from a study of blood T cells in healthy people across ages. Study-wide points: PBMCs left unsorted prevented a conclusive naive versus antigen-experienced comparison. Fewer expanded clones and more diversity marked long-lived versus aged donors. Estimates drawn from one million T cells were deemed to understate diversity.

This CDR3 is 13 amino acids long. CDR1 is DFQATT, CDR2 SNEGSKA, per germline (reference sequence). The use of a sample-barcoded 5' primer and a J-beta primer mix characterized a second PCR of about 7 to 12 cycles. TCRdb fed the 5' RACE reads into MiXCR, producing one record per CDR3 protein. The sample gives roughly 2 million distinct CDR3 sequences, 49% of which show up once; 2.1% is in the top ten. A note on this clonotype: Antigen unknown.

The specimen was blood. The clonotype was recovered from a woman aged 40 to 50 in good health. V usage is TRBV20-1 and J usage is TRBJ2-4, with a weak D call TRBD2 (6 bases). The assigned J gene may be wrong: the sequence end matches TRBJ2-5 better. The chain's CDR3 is CSARWRGQETQYF. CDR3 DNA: TGCAGTGCTAGATGGAGGGGCCAAGAGACCCAGTACTTC.